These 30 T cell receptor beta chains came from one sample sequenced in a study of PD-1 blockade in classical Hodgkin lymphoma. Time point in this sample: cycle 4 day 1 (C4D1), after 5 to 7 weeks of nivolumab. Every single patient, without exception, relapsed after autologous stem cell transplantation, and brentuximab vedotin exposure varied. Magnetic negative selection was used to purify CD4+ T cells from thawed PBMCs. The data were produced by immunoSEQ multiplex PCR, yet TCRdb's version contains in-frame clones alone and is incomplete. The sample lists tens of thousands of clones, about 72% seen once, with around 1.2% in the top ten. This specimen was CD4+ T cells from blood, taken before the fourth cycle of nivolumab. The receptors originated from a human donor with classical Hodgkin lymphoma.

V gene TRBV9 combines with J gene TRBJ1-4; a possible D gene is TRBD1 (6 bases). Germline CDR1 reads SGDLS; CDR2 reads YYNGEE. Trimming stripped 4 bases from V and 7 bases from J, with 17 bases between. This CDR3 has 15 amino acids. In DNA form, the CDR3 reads TGTGCCAGCAGCCCCCGACAGGCAGCTTTTGAAAAACTGTTTTTT. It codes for CASSPRQAAFEKLFF.

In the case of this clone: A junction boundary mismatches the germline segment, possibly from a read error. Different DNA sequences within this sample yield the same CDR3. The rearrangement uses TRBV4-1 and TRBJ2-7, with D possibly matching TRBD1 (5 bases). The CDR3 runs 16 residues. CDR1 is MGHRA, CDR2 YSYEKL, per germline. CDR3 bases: TGCGCCAGCAGTCAAGAACCGTGGATAGGGGTGGGCGAGCAGTACTTC. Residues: CASSQEPWIGVGEQYF.

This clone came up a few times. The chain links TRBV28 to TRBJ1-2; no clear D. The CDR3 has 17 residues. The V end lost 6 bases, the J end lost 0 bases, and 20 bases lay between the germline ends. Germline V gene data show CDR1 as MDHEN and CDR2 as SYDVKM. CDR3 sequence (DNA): TGTGCCAGCAGACGATATCCGGACCCCCTATCTAACTATGGCTACACCTTC. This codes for CASRRYPDPLSNYGYTF.

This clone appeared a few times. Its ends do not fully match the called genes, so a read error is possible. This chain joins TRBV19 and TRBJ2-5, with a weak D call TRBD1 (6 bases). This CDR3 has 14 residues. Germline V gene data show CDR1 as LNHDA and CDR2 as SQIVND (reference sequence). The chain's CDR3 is CASSNRAGQETQYF. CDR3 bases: TGTGCCAGCAGTAACAGGGCGGGCCAAGAGACCCAGTACTTC. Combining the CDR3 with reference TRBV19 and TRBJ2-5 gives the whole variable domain DGGITQSPKYLFRKEGQNVTLSCEQNLNHDAMYWYRQDPGQGLRLIYYSQIVNDFQKGDIAEGYSVSREKKESFPLTVTSAQKNPTAFYLCASSNRAGQETQYFGPGTRLLVL.

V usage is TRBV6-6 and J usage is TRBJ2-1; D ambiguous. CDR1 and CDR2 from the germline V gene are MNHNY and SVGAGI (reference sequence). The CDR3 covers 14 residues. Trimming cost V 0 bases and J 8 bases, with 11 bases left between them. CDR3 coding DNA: TGTGCCAGCAGTTACTCTCGCGGCCGAGATGAGCAGTTCTTC. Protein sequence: CASSYSRGRDEQFF.

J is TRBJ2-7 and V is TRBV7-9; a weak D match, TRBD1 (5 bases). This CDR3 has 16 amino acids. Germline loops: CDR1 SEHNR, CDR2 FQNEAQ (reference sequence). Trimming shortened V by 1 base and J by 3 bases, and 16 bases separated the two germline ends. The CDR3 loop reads CASSLGDRRSFYEQYF. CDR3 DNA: TGTGCCAGCAGCTTAGGTGACAGAAGGTCCTTCTACGAGCAGTACTTC.

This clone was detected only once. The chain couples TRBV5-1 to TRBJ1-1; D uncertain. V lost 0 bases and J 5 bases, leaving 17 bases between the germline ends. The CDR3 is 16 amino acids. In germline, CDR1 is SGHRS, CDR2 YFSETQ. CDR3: CASSLVGNRLWTEAFF. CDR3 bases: TGCGCCAGCAGCTTGGTGGGCAACCGGTTGTGGACTGAAGCTTTCTTT.

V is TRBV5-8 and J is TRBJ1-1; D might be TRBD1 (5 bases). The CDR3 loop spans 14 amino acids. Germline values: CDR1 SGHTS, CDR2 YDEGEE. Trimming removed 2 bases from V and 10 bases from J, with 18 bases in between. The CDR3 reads CASSFREQGRTAFF. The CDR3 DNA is TGTGCCAGCAGCTTTCGGGAGCAGGGTCGTACAGCTTTCTTT.

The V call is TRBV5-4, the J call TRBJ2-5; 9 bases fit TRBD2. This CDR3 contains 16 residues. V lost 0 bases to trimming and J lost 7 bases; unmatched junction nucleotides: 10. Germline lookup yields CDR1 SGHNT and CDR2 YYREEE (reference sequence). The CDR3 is CASSLGLAADLGTQYF. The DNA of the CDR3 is TGTGCCAGCAGCTTGGGACTAGCGGCGGACTTGGGGACCCAGTACTTC.

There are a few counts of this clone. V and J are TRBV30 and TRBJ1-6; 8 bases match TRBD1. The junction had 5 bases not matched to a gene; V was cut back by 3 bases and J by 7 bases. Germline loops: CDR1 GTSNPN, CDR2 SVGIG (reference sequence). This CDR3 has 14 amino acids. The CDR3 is CAWSPGQGNSPLHF. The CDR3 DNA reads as TGTGCCTGGAGCCCAGGACAGGGAAATTCACCCCTCCACTTT. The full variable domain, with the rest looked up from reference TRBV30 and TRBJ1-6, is SQTIHQWPATLVQPVGSPLSLECTVEGTSNPNLYWYRQAAGRGLQLLFYSVGIGQISSEVPQNLSASRPQDRQFILSSKKLLLSDSGFYLCAWSPGQGNSPLHFGNGTRLTVT.

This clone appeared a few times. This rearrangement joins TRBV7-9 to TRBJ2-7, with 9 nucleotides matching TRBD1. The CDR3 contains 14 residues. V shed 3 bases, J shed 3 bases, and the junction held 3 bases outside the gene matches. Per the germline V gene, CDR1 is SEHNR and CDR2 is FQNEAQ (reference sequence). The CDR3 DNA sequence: TGTGCCAGCAGCTTCCCGGGACAGGGCTACGAGCAGTACTTC. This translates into CASSFPGQGYEQYF.

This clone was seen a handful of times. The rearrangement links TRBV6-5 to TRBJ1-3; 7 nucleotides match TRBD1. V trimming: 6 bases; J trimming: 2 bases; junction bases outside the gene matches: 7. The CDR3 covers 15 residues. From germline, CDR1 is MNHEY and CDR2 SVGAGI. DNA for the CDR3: TGTGCCAGCAGGGCTACAGGGGCCACTGGAAACACCATATATTTT. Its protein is CASRATGATGNTIYF.

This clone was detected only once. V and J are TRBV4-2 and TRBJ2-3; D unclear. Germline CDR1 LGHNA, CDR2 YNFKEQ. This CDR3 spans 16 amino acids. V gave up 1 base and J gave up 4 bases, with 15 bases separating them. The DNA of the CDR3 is TGTGCCAGCAGCCAAGTGTGGGCCGCCCCTCCAGATACGCAGTATTTT. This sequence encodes CASSQVWAAPPDTQYF.

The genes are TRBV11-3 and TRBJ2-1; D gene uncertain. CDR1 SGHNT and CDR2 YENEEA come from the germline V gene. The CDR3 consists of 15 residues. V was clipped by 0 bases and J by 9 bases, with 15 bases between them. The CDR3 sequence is CASSLEQPPLSEQFF. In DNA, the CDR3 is TGTGCCAGCAGCTTAGAACAGCCTCCCCTCTCTGAGCAGTTCTTC. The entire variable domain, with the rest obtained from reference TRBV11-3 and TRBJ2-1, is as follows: EAGVVQSPRYKIIEKKQPVAFWCNPISGHNTLYWYLQNLGQGPELLIRYENEEAVDDSQLPKDRFSAERLKGVDSTLKIQPAELGDSAVYLCASSLEQPPLSEQFFGPGTRLTVL.

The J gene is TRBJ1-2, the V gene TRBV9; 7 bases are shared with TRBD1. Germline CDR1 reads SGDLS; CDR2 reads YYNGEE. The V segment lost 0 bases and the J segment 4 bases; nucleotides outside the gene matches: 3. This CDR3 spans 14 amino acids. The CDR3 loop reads CASSVARTGYGYTF. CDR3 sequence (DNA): TGTGCCAGCAGCGTAGCTCGGACAGGCTATGGCTACACCTTC. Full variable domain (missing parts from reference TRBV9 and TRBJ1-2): DSGVTQTPKHLITATGQRVTLRCSPRSGDLSVYWYQQSLDQGLQFLIQYYNGEERAKGNILERFSAQQFPDLHSELNLSSLELGDSALYFCASSVARTGYGYTFGSGTRLTVV.

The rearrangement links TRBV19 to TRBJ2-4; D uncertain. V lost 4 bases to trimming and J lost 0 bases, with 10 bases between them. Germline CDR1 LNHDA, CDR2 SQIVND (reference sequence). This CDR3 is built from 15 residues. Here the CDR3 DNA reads TGTGCCAGTAGTAGTTCACCTGGAGCCAAAAACATTCAGTACTTC. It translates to CASSSSPGAKNIQYF.

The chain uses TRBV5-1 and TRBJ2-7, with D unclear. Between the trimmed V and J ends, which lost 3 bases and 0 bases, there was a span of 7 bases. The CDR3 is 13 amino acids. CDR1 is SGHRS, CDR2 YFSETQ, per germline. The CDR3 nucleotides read TGCGCCAGCAGCTCCCGGGTCTCCTACGAGCAGTACTTC. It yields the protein CASSSRVSYEQYF.

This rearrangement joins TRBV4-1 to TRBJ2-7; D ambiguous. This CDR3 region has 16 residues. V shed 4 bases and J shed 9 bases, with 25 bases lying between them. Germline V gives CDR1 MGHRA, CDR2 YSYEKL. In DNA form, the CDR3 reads TGCGCCAGCAGCCCTCTGCAAGCAGGAGAGCCTACTGGGCAGTACTTC. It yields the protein CASSPLQAGEPTGQYF.

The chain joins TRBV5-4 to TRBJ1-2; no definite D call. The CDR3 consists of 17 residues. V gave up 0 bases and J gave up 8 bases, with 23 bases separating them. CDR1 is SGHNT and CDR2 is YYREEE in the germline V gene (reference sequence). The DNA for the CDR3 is TGTGCCAGCAGCTTGGCCGGTTTTGCCGGTTGGGTTGGCGGCTACACCTTC. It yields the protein CASSLAGFAGWVGGYTF. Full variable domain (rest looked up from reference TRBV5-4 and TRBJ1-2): ETGVTQSPTHLIKTRGQQVTLRCSSQSGHNTVSWYQQALGQGPQFIFQYYREEENGRGNFPPRFSGLQFPNYSSELNVNALELDDSALYLCASSLAGFAGWVGGYTFGSGTRLTVV.

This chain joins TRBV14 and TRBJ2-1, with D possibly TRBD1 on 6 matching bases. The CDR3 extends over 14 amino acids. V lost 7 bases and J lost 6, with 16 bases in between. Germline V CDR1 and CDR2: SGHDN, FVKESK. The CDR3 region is CASNRRGFGNEQFF. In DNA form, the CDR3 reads TGTGCCAGCAACCGCAGGGGATTTGGCAATGAGCAGTTCTTC.

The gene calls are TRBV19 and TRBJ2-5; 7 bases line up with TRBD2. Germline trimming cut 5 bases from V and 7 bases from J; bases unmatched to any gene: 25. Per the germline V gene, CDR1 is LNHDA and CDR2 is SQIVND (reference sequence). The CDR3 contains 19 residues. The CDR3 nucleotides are TGTGCCAGTAGTCCCGGGCGACGGGACTACACAGATCAAATTAGGACCCAGTACTTC. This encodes CASSPGRRDYTDQIRTQYF. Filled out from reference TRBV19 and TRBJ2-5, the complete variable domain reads DGGITQSPKYLFRKEGQNVTLSCEQNLNHDAMYWYRQDPGQGLRLIYYSQIVNDFQKGDIAEGYSVSREKKESFPLTVTSAQKNPTAFYLCASSPGRRDYTDQIRTQYFGPGTRLLVL.

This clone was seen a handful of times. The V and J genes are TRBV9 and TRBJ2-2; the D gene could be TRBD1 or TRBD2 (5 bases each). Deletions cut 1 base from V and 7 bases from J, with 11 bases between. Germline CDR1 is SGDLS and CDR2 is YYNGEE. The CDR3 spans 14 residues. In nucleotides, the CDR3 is TGTGCCAGCAGCGTACTTTGGGACCACGGGGAGCTGTTTTTT. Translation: CASSVLWDHGELFF.

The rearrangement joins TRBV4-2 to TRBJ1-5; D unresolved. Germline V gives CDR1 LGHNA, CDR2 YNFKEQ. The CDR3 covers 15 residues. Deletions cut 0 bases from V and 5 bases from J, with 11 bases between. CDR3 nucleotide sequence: TGTGCCAGCAGCCAAGACAATTCAAGGGATCAGCCCCAGCATTTT. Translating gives CASSQDNSRDQPQHF.

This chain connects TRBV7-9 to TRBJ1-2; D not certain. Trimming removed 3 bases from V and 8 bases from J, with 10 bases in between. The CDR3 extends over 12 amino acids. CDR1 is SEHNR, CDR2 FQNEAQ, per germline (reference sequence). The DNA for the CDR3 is TGTGCCAGCAGCTTCCGACCCGGGGGCTACACCTTC. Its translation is CASSFRPGGYTF.

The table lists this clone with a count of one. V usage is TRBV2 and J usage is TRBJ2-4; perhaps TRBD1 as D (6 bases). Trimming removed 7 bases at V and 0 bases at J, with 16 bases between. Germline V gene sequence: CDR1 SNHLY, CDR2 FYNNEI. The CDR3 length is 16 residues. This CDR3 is CASNRDHDIAKNIQYF. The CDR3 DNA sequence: TGTGCCAGCAACAGGGACCACGACATAGCCAAAAACATTCAGTACTTC.

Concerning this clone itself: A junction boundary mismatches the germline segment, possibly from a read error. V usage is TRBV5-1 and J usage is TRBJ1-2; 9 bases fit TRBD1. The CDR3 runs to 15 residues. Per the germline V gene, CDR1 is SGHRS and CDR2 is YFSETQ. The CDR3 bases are TGTGCCAGCAGCTTCGGGGACAGGGTTTACTATGGCTACACCTTC. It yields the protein CASSFGDRVYYGYTF.

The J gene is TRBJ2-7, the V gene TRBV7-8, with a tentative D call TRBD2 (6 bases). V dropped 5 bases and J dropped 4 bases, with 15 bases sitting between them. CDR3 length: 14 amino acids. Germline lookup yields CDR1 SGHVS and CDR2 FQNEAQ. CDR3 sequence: CASSRAGRDYEQYF. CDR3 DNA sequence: TGTGCCAGCAGCCGAGCGGGCAGGGATTACGAGCAGTACTTC.

CDR3 loop: CASSLWADRAYEQYF. CDR3 sequence (DNA): TGTGCCAGCAGCCTATGGGCTGACAGGGCCTACGAGCAGTACTTC. V gene TRBV7-2 combines with J gene TRBJ2-7; 7 nucleotides agree with TRBD1. Per the germline V gene, CDR1 is SGHTA and CDR2 is FQGNSA. The CDR3 has 15 amino acids. The ends lost 5 bases at V and 2 bases at J; junction bases unmatched: 9.

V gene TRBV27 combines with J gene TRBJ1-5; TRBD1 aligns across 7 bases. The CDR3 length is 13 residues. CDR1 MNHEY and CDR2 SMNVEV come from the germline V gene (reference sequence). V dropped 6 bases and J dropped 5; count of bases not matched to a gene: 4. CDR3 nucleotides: TGTGCCAGCAGCTGGGACAGAGATCAGCCCCAGCATTTT. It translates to CASSWDRDQPQHF.

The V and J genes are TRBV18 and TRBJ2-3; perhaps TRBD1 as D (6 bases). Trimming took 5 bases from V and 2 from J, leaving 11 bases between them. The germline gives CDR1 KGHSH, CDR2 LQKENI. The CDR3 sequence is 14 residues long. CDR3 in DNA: TGTGCCAGCTCAGGCTGGGGGCCCACAGATACGCAGTATTTT. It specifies CASSGWGPTDTQYF.